The clone carrying this T cell receptor (beta chain) has only a few counts. Its antigen is currently unknown. This record comes from a study of early T cells in non-severe SARS-CoV-2 infection. About the study: Sequencing was performed on bulk RNA from unsorted whole blood, leaving chains unpaired. Notes on the study in general: A preference for anti-spike CD8 responses marked VDJdb matching, which missed private and CD4 specificities.

TCRdb used MiXCR to reprocess the 5' RACE reads, holding one entry per CDR3 protein. Counted here are tens of thousands of distinct CDR3 sequences, more than 9% occurring once; the ten biggest clones make up approximately 8%. From germline, CDR1 is ENHRY and CDR2 SYGVKD. The germline V and J ends were trimmed by 0 bases and 3 bases, with 15 bases remaining between them. This CDR3 is built from 17 residues. V gene TRBV10-3 combines with J gene TRBJ1-5, with a weak D call TRBD1 (6 bases). The sequenced sample was whole blood, obtained at baseline. The sequence was obtained from an adult who was a healthcare worker with PCR-confirmed SARS-CoV-2 infection or an uninfected control (not recorded which). Here the CDR3 DNA reads TGTGCCATCAGTGAGTCGGAGACGGGGGCCCTCAATCAGCCCCAGCATTTT. It yields the protein CAISESETGALNQPQHF.